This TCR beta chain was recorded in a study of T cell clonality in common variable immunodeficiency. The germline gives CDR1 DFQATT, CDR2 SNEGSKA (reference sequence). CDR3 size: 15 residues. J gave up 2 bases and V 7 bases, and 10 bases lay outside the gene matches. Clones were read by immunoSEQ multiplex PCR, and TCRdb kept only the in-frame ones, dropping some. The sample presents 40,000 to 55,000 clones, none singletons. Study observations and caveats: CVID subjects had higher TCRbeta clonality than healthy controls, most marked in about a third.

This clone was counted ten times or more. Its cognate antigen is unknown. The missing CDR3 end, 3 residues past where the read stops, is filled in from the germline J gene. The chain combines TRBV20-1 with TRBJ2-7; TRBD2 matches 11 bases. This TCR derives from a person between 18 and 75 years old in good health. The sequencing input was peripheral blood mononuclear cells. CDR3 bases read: TGCAGTGTTTCGAGGTCACTAGCGGGAGCCTACGAG. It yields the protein CSVSRSLAGAYE. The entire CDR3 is CSVSRSLAGAYEQYF.